These 15 T cell receptor beta chains share one sample of origin, sequenced in a study of T-cell memory formation after mild COVID-19. Each CDR3 protein is one row after TCRdb ran MiXCR on the 5' RACE reads. Here the sample spans 190,000 or so distinct CDR3 sequences, around 30% being singletons. Sequencing was done on a sample of PBMCs or a T cell subset sorted from them (not recorded which). Receptor source: an adult woman who had mild COVID-19 (a few samples of this study predate the infection). Cell type and time point are not known.

The chain joins TRBV5-1 to TRBJ2-1; D is perhaps TRBD1 (6 bases). Trimming left V 4 bases short and J 9 bases short, with 17 bases between. In germline, CDR1 is SGHRS, CDR2 YFSETQ. The CDR3 consists of 14 residues. The CDR3 DNA reads as TGCGCCAGCAGCCCGCACAGGGAAGGGGGTGAGCAGTTCTTC. As protein: CASSPHREGGEQFF.

This clonotype was counted between two and nine times. The chain links TRBV15 to TRBJ2-7; D not resolved. The germline CDR1 and CDR2 sequences are LNHNV and YYDKDF (reference sequence). V shed 1 base and J shed 7 bases, with 14 bases lying between them. This CDR3 has 14 residues. The chain's CDR3 is CATSRGATTTEQYF. CDR3 sequence (DNA): TGTGCCACCAGCAGAGGGGCTACCACTACGGAGCAGTACTTC.

The rearrangement uses TRBV7-9 and TRBJ1-1, with a weak D call TRBD1 (6 bases). Trimming removed 4 bases at V and 1 base at J, with 13 bases between. CDR3 length: 15 residues. Germline V gives CDR1 SEHNR, CDR2 FQNEAQ (reference sequence). As DNA, the CDR3 is TGTGCCAGCAGCTCAGGGGTGGGTACGAACACTGAAGCTTTCTTT. Translated, it gives CASSSGVGTNTEAFF.

This clonotype was observed at least ten times. This chain connects TRBV5-1 to TRBJ2-1, with 8 positions matching TRBD2. Germline V gene data show CDR1 as SGHRS and CDR2 as YFSETQ. CDR3 length equals 16 residues. With 4 bases clipped from V and 5 bases from J, the junction kept 11 bases outside the gene matches. CDR3 region: CASSPTLSGSNNEQFF. CDR3 DNA sequence: TGCGCCAGCAGCCCGACCTTGAGCGGGAGCAACAATGAGCAGTTCTTC. The full variable domain, its missing parts supplied by reference TRBV5-1 and TRBJ2-1, is KAGVTQTPRYLIKTRGQQVTLSCSPISGHRSVSWYQQTPGQGLQFLFEYFSETQRNKGNFPGRFSGRQFSNSRSEMNVSTLELGDSALYLCASSPTLSGSNNEQFFGPGTRLTVL.

The gene calls are TRBV7-9 and TRBJ1-5; the match to TRBD1 covers 9 bases. The CDR3 is made up of 16 amino acids. Germline CDR1 reads SEHNR; CDR2 reads FQNEAQ (reference sequence). Trimming took 4 bases from V and 5 from J; bases not matched to a gene: 9. CDR3 DNA: TGTGCCAGCAGCTCCCATGGACAGGGGAACTATCAGCCCCAGCATTTT. Its protein is CASSSHGQGNYQPQHF.

This clonotype was seen only a few times. The rearrangement joins TRBV7-2 to TRBJ2-5, with D possibly being TRBD1 or TRBD2 (5 bases each). V lost 6 bases and J 3 bases, leaving 17 bases between the germline ends. CDR1 and CDR2 (germline): SGHTA, FQGNSA. The CDR3 sequence is 15 residues long. Here the CDR3 DNA reads TGTGCCAGCAGGCCCCGGGACCGGGCAAAAGAGACCCAGTACTTC. This encodes CASRPRDRAKETQYF.

Points on this clonotype: Lacking the conserved final phenylalanine or tryptophan, this CDR3 likely reflects a read error. The genes are TRBV9 and TRBJ2-7; 9 bases map to TRBD2. Germline CDR1 and CDR2: SGDLS and YYNGEE. With 0 bases clipped from V and 2 bases from J, the junction kept 3 bases outside the gene matches. The CDR3 length is 15 residues. CDR3 coding DNA: TGTGCCAGCAGCGTAGGACTAGCGGTAACCTACGAGCAGTACTTA. Protein: CASSVGLAVTYEQYL.

V is TRBV7-2 and J is TRBJ2-3; no firm D call. The V end lost 7 bases, the J end lost 0 bases, and 8 bases lay between the germline ends. The CDR3 extends over 13 amino acids. Germline values: CDR1 SGHTA, CDR2 FQGNSA. The CDR3 DNA is TGTGCCAGCAAGACCAGGAGCACAGATACGCAGTATTTT. As protein: CASKTRSTDTQYF.

The chain is built from TRBV11-2 and TRBJ1-1; D is undetermined. Germline V gene sequence: CDR1 SGHAT, CDR2 FQNNGV. The CDR3 length is 13 residues. V lost 1 base and J lost 3, with 6 bases in between. In nucleotides, the CDR3 is TGTGCCAGCAGCTTAGGGACTTACACTGAAGCTTTCTTT. The encoded protein is CASSLGTYTEAFF.

The chain couples TRBV12-3 or TRBV12-4 to TRBJ1-5, with D perhaps matching TRBD1 (6 bases). Trimming took 6 bases from V and 5 from J, leaving 11 bases between them. The CDR3 spans 13 residues. For the CDR3, the DNA is TGTGCCAGCAGGAAACAGGGCGATCAGCCCCAGCATTTT. Its translation: CASRKQGDQPQHF.

The sample holds many counts of this clonotype. The chain carries TRBV7-2 and TRBJ1-5; D possibly corresponds to TRBD1 (5 bases). Trimming left V 2 bases short and J 5 bases short, with 7 bases between. This CDR3 contains 13 residues. Per germline, CDR1 SGHTA and CDR2 FQGNSA. Here the CDR3 reads CASSLRGDQPQHF. DNA for the CDR3: TGTGCCAGCAGCTTACGGGGGGATCAGCCCCAGCATTTT.

The rearrangement joins TRBV30 to TRBJ1-2; possibly TRBD1 for D (5 bases). This CDR3 comprises 14 residues. V dropped 4 bases and J dropped 8 bases, with 20 bases sitting between them. Looked up from germline, CDR1 is GTSNPN and CDR2 is SVGIG (reference sequence). CDR3 nucleotide sequence: TGTGCCTGGAAGGCCGGGGGGTTCCCAATGGGCTACACCTTC. Translated, it gives CAWKAGGFPMGYTF.

This clonotype was seen repeatedly, ten times or more. The chain recombines TRBV7-2 with TRBJ2-4, with 10 bases that match TRBD2. The CDR3 has 14 amino acids. CDR1 SGHTA and CDR2 FQGNSA come from the germline V gene. V was pared by 5 bases and J by 6 bases, with 4 bases of the junction left unmatched. The DNA of the CDR3 is TGTGCCAGCAGCGTCAGACTAGCGGGAAACATTCAGTACTTC. Translated: CASSVRLAGNIQYF.

The genes are TRBV14 and TRBJ2-1; 9 bases agree with TRBD1. CDR3 size: 17 residues. The ends lost 3 bases at V and 7 bases at J; junction bases unmatched: 13. Germline-derived CDR1 and CDR2 are SGHDN and FVKESK. The CDR3 DNA follows: TGTGCCAGCAGCCATCTAAACCGGGACAGGGTGATGAATGAGCAGTTCTTC. This sequence encodes CASSHLNRDRVMNEQFF.

This rearrangement joins TRBV6-2 or TRBV6-3 to TRBJ2-7; perhaps TRBD2 as D (5 bases). V gave up 6 bases and J gave up 3 bases, with 21 bases separating them. This CDR3 has 16 amino acids. Germline CDR1 and CDR2: MNHEY and SVGEGT. The CDR3 protein is CASSQEPYLAGYEQYF. DNA of the CDR3: TGTGCCAGCAGCCAGGAACCATACCTTGCGGGCTACGAGCAGTACTTC.